The rows below give T cell receptor beta chains drawn from one sample of a study of blood T cell repertoires in COVID-19. The protocol was immunoSEQ multiplex PCR, while the TCRdb copy is restricted to in-frame clones and leaves out a portion. The table shows more than 55,000 clones, with about 87% occurring only once. Specimen: peripheral blood. The source of these receptors is a human donor with active COVID-19. The donor label of this sample is uncertain. CDR3s include the opening cysteine and the closing phenylalanine or tryptophan. A D gene is named only where the DNA matches it firmly. The size field is filled for only some rows; it gives once, few, many or a size class.

TRBV30	-	TRBJ1-2	-	CAWIVNYGYTF	TGTGCCTGGATCGTGAACTATGGCTACACCTTC
TRBV30	-	TRBJ1-6	TRBD1	CARMTGGTYNSPLHF	TGTGCCCGGATGACAGGGGGGACCTATAATTCACCCCTCCACTTT
TRBV7-8	-	TRBJ2-5	-	CASSLGSRVQETQYF	TGTGCCAGCAGCTTAGGATCCCGGGTGCAAGAGACCCAGTACTTC
TRBV18	-	TRBJ1-1	-	CASSPRGNRHTEAFF	TGTGCCAGCTCACCCCGAGGAAACAGGCACACTGAAGCTTTCTTT
TRBV2	-	TRBJ2-1	-	CASSELGLAGNEQFF	TGTGCCAGCAGTGAATTAGGGCTAGCCGGCAATGAGCAGTTCTTC
TRBV10-3	-	TRBJ2-5	-	CAISETLVGTQYF	TGTGCCATCAGTGAGACCCTAGTGGGGACCCAGTACTTC
TRBV9	-	TRBJ2-3	TRBD2	CASSIRTSGSTDTQYF	TGTGCCAGCAGCATAAGGACTAGCGGGAGCACAGATACGCAGTATTTT
TRBV10-3	once	TRBJ1-5	-	CAISGTGIDQPQHF	TGTGCCATCAGTGGGACCGGGATCGATCAGCCCCAGCATTTT
TRBV7-2	-	TRBJ2-2	TRBD2	CASSSRTSGVRTGELFF	TGTGCCAGCAGCTCCCGGACTAGCGGGGTTCGCACCGGGGAGCTGTTTTTT
TRBV7-2	-	TRBJ2-5	-	CASSFRETQYF	TGTGCCAGCAGCTTCAGGGAGACCCAGTACTTC
TRBV19	-	TRBJ1-3	-	CASSSGPPDSGNTIYF	TGTGCCAGTAGTTCAGGCCCGCCGGACTCCGGAAACACCATATATTTT
TRBV3-1/TRBV3-2	-	TRBJ1-5	-	CASSQGTDSNQPQHF	TGTGCCAGCAGCCAAGGGACAGATAGCAATCAGCCCCAGCATTTT
TRBV7-8	-	TRBJ1-6	TRBD1	CASSIQGNSNSPLHF	TGTGCCAGCAGCATACAGGGGAACTCTAATTCACCCCTCCACTTT
TRBV12-5	-	TRBJ1-3	-	CATAAGLSGNTIYF	TGTGCTACTGCGGCGGGTCTCTCTGGAAACACCATATATTTT
TRBV12-3/TRBV12-4	-	TRBJ2-1	-	CASSFLGGNEQFF	TGTGCCAGCAGTTTCCTAGGCGGGAATGAGCAGTTCTTC
TRBV27	once	TRBJ1-3	-	CASSPLRHRVGNTIYF	TGTGCCAGCAGTCCCCTCCGCCACAGGGTTGGAAACACCATATATTTT
TRBV11-3	-	TRBJ2-3	TRBD2	CASSLNLLAGAPDTQYF	TGTGCCAGCAGCTTAAATTTGCTAGCGGGAGCCCCAGATACGCAGTATTTT
TRBV4-3	-	TRBJ2-5	-	CAAIIQAPLTQYF	TGCGCCGCTATAATCCAGGCCCCCTTGACCCAGTACTTC
TRBV5-1	-	TRBJ1-1	-	CASSLVQRGGTEAFF	TGCGCCAGCAGCCTGGTACAGAGAGGAGGCACTGAAGCTTTCTTT
TRBV7-3	-	TRBJ2-3	-	CASSPSAADTQYF	TGTGCCAGCAGCCCCTCCGCGGCGGATACGCAGTATTTT
TRBV19	once	TRBJ1-1	-	CASSDPQGWDLNTEAFF	TGTGCCAGTAGTGACCCACAGGGATGGGACCTGAACACTGAAGCTTTCTTT
TRBV11-3	-	TRBJ2-2	TRBD2	CASSSIHRGVGELFF	TGTGCCAGCAGCTCAATCCATCGGGGGGTCGGGGAGCTGTTTTTT
TRBV28	few	TRBJ2-7	-	CASSRRTDSYEQYF	TGTGCCAGCAGTCGGAGGACAGACTCCTACGAGCAGTACTTC
TRBV6-1	-	TRBJ2-2	-	CASSEFQNTGELFF	TGTGCCAGCAGTGAATTCCAGAACACCGGGGAGCTGTTTTTT
TRBV5-1	-	TRBJ2-3	TRBD1	CASSSFSGTGATDTQYF	TGCGCCAGCAGCTCCTTTAGTGGGACAGGGGCAACAGATACGCAGTATTTT
TRBV27	-	TRBJ2-1	-	CASSYYGVHNEQFF	TGTGCCAGCAGTTACTACGGGGTCCACAATGAGCAGTTCTTC
TRBV4-3	-	TRBJ1-2	TRBD1	CASSQGGTGANYGYTF	TGCGCCAGCAGCCAAGGTGGGACAGGGGCTAACTATGGCTACACCTTC
TRBV6-2/TRBV6-3	-	TRBJ2-1	TRBD2	CASSYSRAGIIDEQFF	TGTGCCAGCAGTTACTCGAGAGCGGGGATAATCGATGAGCAGTTCTTC
TRBV11-2	-	TRBJ2-1	TRBD2	CASSLVLAGATEQFF	TGTGCCAGCAGCTTAGTACTAGCGGGAGCTACTGAGCAGTTCTTC
TRBV7-3	-	TRBJ2-5	-	CASSPGRRGGPETQYF	TGTGCCAGCAGCCCAGGAAGGCGGGGTGGGCCAGAGACCCAGTACTTC
TRBV4-3	-	TRBJ1-2	-	CASSPRSGPEGGGYTF	TGCGCCAGCAGCCCCAGGAGCGGGCCAGAGGGCGGTGGCTACACCTTC
TRBV5-1	-	TRBJ1-1	-	CASSDQGRNTEAFF	TGCGCCAGCAGCGATCAGGGGAGAAACACTGAAGCTTTCTTT
TRBV27	few	TRBJ2-7	-	CASSFGNLKRGYEQYF	TGTGCCAGCAGTTTTGGGAATCTAAAACGGGGCTACGAGCAGTACTTC
TRBV27	once	TRBJ2-5	-	CASSPLRQKQETQYF	TGTGCCAGCAGTCCGCTGAGGCAGAAGCAAGAGACCCAGTACTTC
TRBV5-4	few	TRBJ1-2	TRBD1	CASSLFLGQGPNYGYTF	TGTGCCAGCAGCTTGTTCTTAGGACAGGGGCCCAACTATGGCTACACCTTC
TRBV5-6	-	TRBJ2-5	-	CASSLSPYF	TGTGCCAGCAGCTTGAGCCCCTACTTC
TRBV18	-	TRBJ2-3	TRBD2	CASSPPRLAGGPQDTQYF	TGTGCCAGCTCACCACCCCGACTAGCGGGGGGACCGCAGGATACGCAGTATTTT
TRBV15	-	TRBJ1-6	TRBD1	CATSRARDRVNSPLHF	TGTGCCACCAGCCGAGCAAGGGACAGAGTGAATTCACCCCTCCACTTT
TRBV5-8	-	TRBJ2-7	TRBD1	CASSAQGTGGPGEQYF	TGTGCCAGCAGCGCCCAAGGGACAGGGGGCCCGGGGGAGCAGTACTTC
TRBV3-1/TRBV3-2	-	TRBJ2-7	TRBD2	CASSQALAGALSQQYF	TGTGCCAGCAGCCAAGCTCTAGCGGGGGCCTTAAGCCAGCAGTACTTC
TRBV4-3	-	TRBJ1-6	-	CASSQERSPLHF	TGCGCCAGCAGCCAAGAGCGGTCACCCCTCCACTTT
TRBV5-1	-	TRBJ1-2	-	CASSFVPVEGYTF	TGCGCCAGCAGCTTCGTACCAGTGGAGGGCTACACCTTC